This entry concerns a single T cell receptor (beta chain). This clonotype was detected a few times. Its antigen is currently not known. One base away there is no much larger clone; base qualities are not given. Ficoll-Paque density gradient centrifugation was used to isolate PBMCs. Sequencing instrument: Illumina NovaSeq 6000. TCRalpha and TCRbeta cDNA libraries were constructed by 5'RACE with constant-segment primers, with sample barcodes and unique molecular identifiers being introduced. RNA was extracted from every sample with Trizol reagent. The libraries were amplified in two PCR steps, and the second step added a second sample barcode and Illumina TruSeq adapters. Sequencing of the libraries was done on an Illumina NovaSeq, producing 2 x 150 bp paired-end reads. The authors processed their data as follows. The reads were demultiplexed and collapsed into UMI-guided consensus sequences using migec v1.2.7. Using mixcr v2.1.11, UMI consensuses were aligned to TRA and TRB V and J templates and then assembled into clonotypes. A clonotype was counted as expanded or contracted only when both edgeR and NoisET called the clonotype significant, with the noise models trained on biological replicates. For edgeR calls, a false discovery rate-adjusted p below 0.01 and a log2 fold-change threshold of 1 were applied. PCA with hierarchical clustering of max-normalized trajectories of the 1000 most abundant clonotypes was used as exploratory dynamics analysis. Separately sequenced CD4+ and CD8+ repertoires were used to assign the CD4 or CD8 phenotype of responding clones. TCRdb reran the public reads through fastp at Q25 and MiXCR, keeping productive beta chains. Here each entry gathers all rows of one CDR3 protein and keeps the most common genes and DNA. TCRdb assigned the V and J calls; the authors' analysis was not used. The sample table shows about 290,000 distinct CDR3 sequences, and roughly 15% are seen once. The ten largest clones take up about a fifth of the sample.

This sample stems from a study of T-cell memory formation after mild COVID-19 (dated by TCRdb to the early 2020s). Regarding the complete study: TCR sequence clusters from the two donors were found to be largely donor specific. Longitudinal TCRalpha and TCRbeta repertoire sequencing tracked T-cell clones expanding and contracting after mild COVID-19 in two donors. The cohort comprised two young, previously healthy adult volunteers, one female and one male.

What the authors observed across the whole study: SARS-CoV-2 specificity was not confirmed for the second-wave clones peaking on day 37. Some responding clones were detected in pre-infection memory, which suggested that pre-existing cross-reactive memory T cells had joined the SARS-CoV-2 response. The study included only two mild cases, and larger cohorts that include severe cases with pre-infection samples were judged to be necessary. Contracting CD4+ clones were found mainly in CM and EM memory subsets, while CD8+ clones were enriched in EMRA. From day 15 to 85, contracting clones showed balanced CD4/CD8 phenotypes, whereas a second wave of clones that expanded from day 15 to 37 leaned towards CD4+.

V loses 2 bases, J loses 0 bases, and the germline ends lie 11 bases apart. As encoded in the germline V gene, CDR1 is MDHEN while CDR2 is SYDVKM. The CDR3 starts with the cysteine, ends with the phenylalanine, and has 16 residues. The read is trimmed to its CDR3 DNA, 48 bases read in frame from base 1. The chain uses TRBV28 and TRBJ2-4, with TRBD2 perhaps the D gene, on 6 matching bases. The sequence derives from a man aged 18 to 35 who had mild COVID-19 (a few samples of this study predate the infection). The sample titles of this study are shuffled in the database, so cell type and time point are left out; the donor was told from shared clones. Sequences were obtained from PBMCs or a T cell subset sorted from them (not recorded which). This receptor has the CDR3 CASSLRGGLAKNIQYF. The sequence in DNA is TGTGCCAGCAGTTTAAGGGGAGGCTTAGCCAAAAACATTCAGTACTTC.